Presented here are 2 T cell receptor beta chains from one specimen sequenced in a study of spatial heterogeneity in lung cancer (dated by TCRdb to between 2018 and 2021). Libraries were built with 5' RACE. Instrument on record: NextSeq 500. TCRdb ran its own pipeline on the public reads, namely fastp trimming at Q25 and MiXCR clone calling, and kept in-frame beta chains. Entries that share a CDR3 protein sequence are merged under the most common genes and DNA. The sample table shows around 380 distinct CDR3 sequences, and 25% to 30% are seen once. The biggest ten clones account for roughly 26% of the sample. The sample's time point label, decoded: sample taken at primary tumor resection. TCR sequencing used whole RNA extracted from tumor and nontumor lung tissue, or from cryopreserved PBMC samples, without cell sorting. Sample: PBMCs, taken at surgery. Receptor source: a male donor with early-stage non-small cell lung cancer.

On this clonotype itself: This beta chain is a stray sequence in a library constructed for alpha chains; its clone size is not meaningful. This chain joins TRBV12-3 or TRBV12-4 and TRBJ2-1; D may correspond to TRBD1 or TRBD2 (5 bases each). The V end lost 8 bases, the J end lost 0 bases, and 8 bases lay between the germline ends. CDR3 length: 13 residues. For the CDR3, the DNA is TGTGCCAGCGGGGGTAGCTCCTACAATGAGCAGTTCTTC. Encoded protein: CASGGSSYNEQFF.

In this sample, this clonotype is hyperexpanded. This beta chain came through as a stray read in a library set up for alpha chains, and its size says little. The rearrangement links TRBV25-1 to TRBJ1-5; D might be TRBD1 (5 bases). V dropped 4 bases and J dropped 0 bases, with 10 bases sitting between them. Per germline, CDR1 MGHDK and CDR2 SYGVNS. The CDR3 sequence is 15 residues long. In DNA form, the CDR3 reads TGTGCCAGCAGTGGCGGACATCTTAGCAATCAGCCCCAGCATTTT. Encoded protein: CASSGGHLSNQPQHF. The whole variable domain, filled in from reference TRBV25-1 and TRBJ1-5, reads EADIYQTPRYLVIGTGKKITLECSQTMGHDKMYWYQQDPGMELHLIHYSYGVNSTEKGDLSSESTVSRIRTEHFPLTLESARPSHTSQYLCASSGGHLSNQPQHFGDGTRLSIL.